The 3 T cell receptor beta chains reported below all come from one sample, sequenced in a study of T-cell memory formation after mild COVID-19. MiXCR, run by TCRdb on the 5' RACE reads, gives a single entry per CDR3 protein. The table lists about 210,000 distinct CDR3 sequences, more than 25% of them singletons, with roughly an eighth in the top ten. The source material was PBMCs or a T cell subset sorted from them (not recorded which). These receptor sequences come from an adult woman who had mild COVID-19 (a few samples of this study predate the infection). Cell type and time point are not known.

V and J are TRBV5-1 and TRBJ2-7; D may be TRBD1 (5 bases). V lost 5 bases to trimming and J lost 2 bases, with 14 bases between them. Germline V CDR1 and CDR2: SGHRS, YFSETQ. This CDR3 region has 14 residues. CDR3 nucleotide sequence: TGCGCCAGCAGACACCCGCCGACAGCCTACGAGCAGTACTTC. Amino acids: CASRHPPTAYEQYF.

This clonotype has just a few counts. This chain uses TRBV29-1 with TRBJ2-7, with 8 bases fitting TRBD1. Trimming cost V 4 bases and J 3 bases; bases outside gene matches: 11. The CDR3 runs to 15 residues. Germline values: CDR1 SQVTM, CDR2 ANQGSEA. In nucleotides, the CDR3 is TGCAGCGTTGCCCCAGGCAGGGGGCGCCGCTACGAGCAGTACTTC. Its translation: CSVAPGRGRRYEQYF.

A few counts support this clonotype. The chain links TRBV5-5 to TRBJ2-6; 7 bases are shared with TRBD1. CDR1 is SGHKS and CDR2 is YYEKEE in the germline V gene (reference sequence). Germline trimming cut 0 bases from V and 3 bases from J; bases unmatched to any gene: 9. This CDR3 is built from 18 residues. The CDR3 is CASSLATGEGYGANVLTF. CDR3 DNA sequence: TGTGCCAGCAGCTTGGCCACAGGGGAAGGGTATGGGGCCAACGTCCTGACTTTC.